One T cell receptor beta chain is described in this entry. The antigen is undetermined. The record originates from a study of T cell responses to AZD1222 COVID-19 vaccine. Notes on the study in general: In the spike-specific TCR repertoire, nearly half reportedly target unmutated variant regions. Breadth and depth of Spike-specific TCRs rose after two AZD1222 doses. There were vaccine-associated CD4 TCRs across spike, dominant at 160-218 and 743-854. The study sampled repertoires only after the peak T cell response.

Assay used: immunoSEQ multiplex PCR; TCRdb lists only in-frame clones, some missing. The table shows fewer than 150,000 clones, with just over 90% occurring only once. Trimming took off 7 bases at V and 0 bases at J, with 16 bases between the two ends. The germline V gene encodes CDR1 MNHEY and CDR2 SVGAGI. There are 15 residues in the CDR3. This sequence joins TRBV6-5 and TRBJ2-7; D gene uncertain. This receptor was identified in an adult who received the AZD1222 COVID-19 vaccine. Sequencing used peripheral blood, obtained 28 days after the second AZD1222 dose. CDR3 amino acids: CASNVRAPNSYEQYF. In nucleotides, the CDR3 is TGTGCCAGCAATGTTAGGGCACCCAACTCCTACGAGCAGTACTTC.